This T cell receptor beta chain was recorded in a study of T cell responses to AZD1222 COVID-19 vaccine listed by TCRdb under 2021. Background for the entire study: TCR sequencing covered some 240 trial participants: 200 to 210 given two doses of AZD1222 and around 25 given two doses of MenACWY control vaccine. Enrollment into the trials was organized by age into subgroups of 18-55, 56-69 and 70-plus years, and those subgroups contained roughly 140, 27 and 60 TCR-sequenced participants, respectively. What the research found in general, with its limitations: CD4 TCRs associated with the vaccine covered the entire spike protein, and the dominant responses were in regions 160-218 and 743-854. Epitopes outside the regions mutated in the B.1.351 and B.1.1.7 variants were reportedly recognized by nearly half of the unique spike-specific TCRs. Participants were mostly white British and included more females than males, and it was suggested by the authors that clonal diversity may have been underestimated. Conclusions about previously exposed vaccinees are limited, since just five or six AZD1222 recipients were seropositive for SARS-CoV-2 at baseline. Spike-specific TCR breadth and depth rose significantly after two AZD1222 doses compared with day 0 and with MenACWY recipients. Because no samples from the day 14 peak response were available, repertoires could be characterized only after the peak T cell response. The 56-69-year group was small, and its depth increase did not reach significance, likely because of low power.

Based on the germline V gene, the CDR1 and CDR2 sequences are SGHRS and YFSETQ. The CDR3 has 15 amino acids, counting the end cysteine and phenylalanine. Only the CDR3 part of the read is kept: 45 bases, read in frame from the first base. Trimming at the junction amounts to 5 bases on V and 0 bases on J, and the germline ends lie 9 bases apart. Explained via the paper, the time point label denotes: about 28 days (+/-7) after the second vaccine dose. AZD1222 recipients given second doses at about 4 weeks or at about 12 weeks were pooled, since spike-specific TCR depth and breadth were not found to differ between the two schedules. Vaccinee samples were obtained from the UK trials COV001 and COV002, which included a single-blind randomized controlled phase 2/3 trial of AZD1222 (ChAdOx1 nCoV-19) in healthy adults. Trial participant PBMC samples were collected at day 0 and day 28 after the second dose for TCRbeta chain sequencing.

Concerning this clone: Its antigen remains undetermined. Nothing much larger sits one base from this clone, and base qualities are not available.

The CDR3 regions of human TCRbeta chains were analyzed by immunosequencing. The authors processed their data as follows. Repertoire TCRs were matched against a reference library of SARS-CoV-2-specific TCRs generated with the MIRA antigen-specificity platform. Breadth was defined as the fraction of unique TCRs that were SARS-CoV-2-associated, and depth was defined as the fraction of total T cells that were SARS-CoV-2-associated. Using the MIRA data, every spike-specific TCR was mapped to the spike region that the TCR reacted to and assigned to either a CD4 or a CD8 class. Log10-transformed breadth and depth values were compared by one-way ANOVA with Sidak's multiple comparisons tests. TCRdb stores this immuneACCESS table with in-frame sequences only. Part of the clones is absent; in the studies checked, under half of the shortfall reflects unresolved V genes, and no reason is known for the rest. For V, J and clone size, that table is used; D and trimming come from the DNA. Counted in this sample were over 110,000 clones; 90% of them appeared once. The ten top clones hold 1.5% to 2% of the sample.

In this chain, TRBV5-1 is recombined with TRBJ2-6; the D gene is unclear. The sequence derives from an adult who received the AZD1222 COVID-19 vaccine. The sequencing used peripheral blood, collected 28 days after the second AZD1222 dose. The CDR3 sequence is CASRGWYSGANVLTF. The base sequence is TGCGCCAGCAGGGGGTGGTACTCTGGGGCCAACGTCCTGACTTTC.